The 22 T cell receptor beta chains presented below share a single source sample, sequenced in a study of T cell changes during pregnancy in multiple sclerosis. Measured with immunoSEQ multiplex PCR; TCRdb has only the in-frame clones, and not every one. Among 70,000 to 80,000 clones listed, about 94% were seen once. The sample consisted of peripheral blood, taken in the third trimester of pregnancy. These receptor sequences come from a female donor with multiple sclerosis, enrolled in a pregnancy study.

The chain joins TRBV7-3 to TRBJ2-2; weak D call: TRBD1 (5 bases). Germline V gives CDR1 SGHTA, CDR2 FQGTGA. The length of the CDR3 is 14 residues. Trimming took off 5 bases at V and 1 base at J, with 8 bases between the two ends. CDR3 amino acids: CASSPDRNTGELFF. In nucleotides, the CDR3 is TGTGCCAGCAGCCCAGACAGGAACACCGGGGAGCTGTTTTTT.

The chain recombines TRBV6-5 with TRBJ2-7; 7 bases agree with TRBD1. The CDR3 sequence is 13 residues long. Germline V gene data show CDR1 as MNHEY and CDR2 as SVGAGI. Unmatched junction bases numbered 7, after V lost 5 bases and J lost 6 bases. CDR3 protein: CASSIDRASEQYF. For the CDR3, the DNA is TGTGCCAGCAGTATTGACAGGGCCAGCGAGCAGTACTTC.

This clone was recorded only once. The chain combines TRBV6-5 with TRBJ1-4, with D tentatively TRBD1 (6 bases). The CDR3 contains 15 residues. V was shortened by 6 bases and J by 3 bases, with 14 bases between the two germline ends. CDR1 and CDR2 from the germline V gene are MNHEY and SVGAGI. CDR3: CASRIQGPSNEKLFF. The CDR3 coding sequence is TGTGCCAGCAGGATACAGGGCCCATCTAATGAAAAACTGTTTTTT.

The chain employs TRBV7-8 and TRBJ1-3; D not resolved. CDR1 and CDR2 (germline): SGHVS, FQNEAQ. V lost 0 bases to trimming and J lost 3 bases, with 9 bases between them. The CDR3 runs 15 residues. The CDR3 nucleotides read TGTGCCAGCAGCTTAGCTTCAACAGATGGAAACACCATATATTTT. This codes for CASSLASTDGNTIYF. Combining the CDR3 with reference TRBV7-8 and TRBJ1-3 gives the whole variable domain GAGVSQSPRYKVAKRGQDVALRCDPISGHVSLFWYQQALGQGPEFLTYFQNEAQLDKSGLPSDRFFAERPEGSVSTLKIQRTQQEDSAVYLCASSLASTDGNTIYFGEGSWLTVV.

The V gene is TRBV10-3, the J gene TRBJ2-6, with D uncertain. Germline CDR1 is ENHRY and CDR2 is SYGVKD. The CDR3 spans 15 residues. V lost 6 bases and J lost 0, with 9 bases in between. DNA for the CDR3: TGTGCCATCAGCCCTCAGGCCTCTGGGGCCAACGTCCTGACTTTC. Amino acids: CAISPQASGANVLTF.

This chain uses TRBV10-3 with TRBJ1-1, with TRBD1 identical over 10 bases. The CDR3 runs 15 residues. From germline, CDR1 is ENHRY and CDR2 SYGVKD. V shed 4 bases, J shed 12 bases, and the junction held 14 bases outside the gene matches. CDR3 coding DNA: TGTGCCATCAGTGTCCCAGGACAGGGGGGCGAAGCAACTTTCTTT. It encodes CAISVPGQGGEATFF.

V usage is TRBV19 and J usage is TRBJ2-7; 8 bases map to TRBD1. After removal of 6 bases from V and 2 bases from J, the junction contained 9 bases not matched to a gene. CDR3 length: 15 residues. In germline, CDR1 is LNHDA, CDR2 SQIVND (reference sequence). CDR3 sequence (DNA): TGTGCCAGTAGCTTTCCGGGACAGGCTACCTACGAGCAGTACTTC. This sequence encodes CASSFPGQATYEQYF.

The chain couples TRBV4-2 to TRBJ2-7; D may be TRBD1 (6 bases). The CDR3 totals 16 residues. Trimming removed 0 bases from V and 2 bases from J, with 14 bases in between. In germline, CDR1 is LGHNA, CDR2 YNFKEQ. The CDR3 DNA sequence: TGTGCCAGCAGCCAAGAATCGGGACACCCAGCCTACGAGCAGTACTTC. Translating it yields CASSQESGHPAYEQYF.

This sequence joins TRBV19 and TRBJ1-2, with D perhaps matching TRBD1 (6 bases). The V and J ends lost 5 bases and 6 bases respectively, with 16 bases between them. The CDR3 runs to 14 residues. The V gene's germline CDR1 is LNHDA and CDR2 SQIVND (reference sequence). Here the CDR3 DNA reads TGTGCCAGTAGTTCTGACAGGTGGGGGCATGGCTACACCTTC. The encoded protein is CASSSDRWGHGYTF.

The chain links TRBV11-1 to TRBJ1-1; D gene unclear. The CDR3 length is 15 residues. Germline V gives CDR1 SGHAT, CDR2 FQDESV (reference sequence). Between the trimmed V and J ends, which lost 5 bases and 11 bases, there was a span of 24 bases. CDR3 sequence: CASSNIAETGDQAFF. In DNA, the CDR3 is TGTGCCAGCAGCAACATAGCCGAAACCGGGGATCAGGCTTTCTTT.

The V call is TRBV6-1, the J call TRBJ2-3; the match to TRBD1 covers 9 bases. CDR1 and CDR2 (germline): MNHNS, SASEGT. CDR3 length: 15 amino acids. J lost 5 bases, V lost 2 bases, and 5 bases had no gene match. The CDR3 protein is CASSEPGQGRDTQYF. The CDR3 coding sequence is TGTGCCAGCAGTGAACCGGGACAGGGTAGAGATACGCAGTATTTT.

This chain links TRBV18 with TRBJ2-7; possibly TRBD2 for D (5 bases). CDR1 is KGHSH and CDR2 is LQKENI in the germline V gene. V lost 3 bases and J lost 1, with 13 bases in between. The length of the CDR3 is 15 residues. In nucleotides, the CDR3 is TGTGCCAGCTCACCCCAACGAGGGATATCCTACGAGCAGTACTTC. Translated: CASSPQRGISYEQYF.

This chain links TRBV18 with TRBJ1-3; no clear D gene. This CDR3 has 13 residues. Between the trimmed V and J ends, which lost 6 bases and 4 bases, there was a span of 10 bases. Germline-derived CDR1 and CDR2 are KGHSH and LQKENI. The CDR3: CASSPGSGNTIYF. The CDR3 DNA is TGTGCCAGCTCGCCCGGGTCCGGAAACACCATATATTTT. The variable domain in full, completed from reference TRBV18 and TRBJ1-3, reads NAGVMQNPRHLVRRRGQEARLRCSPMKGHSHVYWYRQLPEEGLKFMVYLQKENIIDESGMPKERFSAEFPKEGPSILRIQQVVRGDSAAYFCASSPGSGNTIYFGEGSWLTVV.

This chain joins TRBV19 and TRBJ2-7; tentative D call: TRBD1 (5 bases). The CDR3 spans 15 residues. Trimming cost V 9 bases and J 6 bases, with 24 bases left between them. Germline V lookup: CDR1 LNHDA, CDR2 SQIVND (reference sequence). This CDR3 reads CASKTGSLIGAEQYF. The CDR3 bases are TGTGCCAGCAAGACGGGCTCATTGATAGGGGCCGAGCAGTACTTC.

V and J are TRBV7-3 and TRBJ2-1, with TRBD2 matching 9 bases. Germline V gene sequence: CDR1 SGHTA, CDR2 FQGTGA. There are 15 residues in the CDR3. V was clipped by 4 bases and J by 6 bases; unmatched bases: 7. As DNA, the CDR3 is TGTGCCAGCAGCTATCGGGGCGGGGGGGCCAATGAGCAGTTCTTC. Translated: CASSYRGGGANEQFF.

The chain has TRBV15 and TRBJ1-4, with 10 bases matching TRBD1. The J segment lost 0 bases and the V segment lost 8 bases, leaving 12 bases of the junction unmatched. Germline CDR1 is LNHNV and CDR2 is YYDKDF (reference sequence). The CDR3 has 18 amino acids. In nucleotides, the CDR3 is TGTGCCACCTCCGGGACAGGGGAAACTTCGTCAACTAATGAAAAACTGTTTTTT. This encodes CATSGTGETSSTNEKLFF.

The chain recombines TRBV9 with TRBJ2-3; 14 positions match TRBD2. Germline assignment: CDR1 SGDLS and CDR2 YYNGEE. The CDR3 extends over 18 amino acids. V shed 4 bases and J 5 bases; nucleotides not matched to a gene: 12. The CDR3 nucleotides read TGTGCCAGCAGCCTCGAGTTGGGGACTAGCGGGGGTAAAGATACGCAGTATTTT. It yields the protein CASSLELGTSGGKDTQYF.

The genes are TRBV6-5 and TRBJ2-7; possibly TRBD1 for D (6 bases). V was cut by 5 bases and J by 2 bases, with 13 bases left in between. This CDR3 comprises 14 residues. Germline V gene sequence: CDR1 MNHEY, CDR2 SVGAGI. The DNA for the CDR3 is TGTGCCAGCAGTGGCGACAGGCTAGCCTACGAGCAGTACTTC. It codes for CASSGDRLAYEQYF.

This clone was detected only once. The CDR3 here is CASSYSGFNYGYTF. The CDR3 DNA follows: TGTGCCAGCAGTTACTCGGGCTTTAACTATGGCTACACCTTC. J is TRBJ1-2 and V is TRBV6-6; D gene unclear. Germline lookup yields CDR1 MNHNY and CDR2 SVGAGI (reference sequence). The CDR3 is 14 residues long. The V end was cut by 0 bases, the J end by 1 base, with 6 bases between.

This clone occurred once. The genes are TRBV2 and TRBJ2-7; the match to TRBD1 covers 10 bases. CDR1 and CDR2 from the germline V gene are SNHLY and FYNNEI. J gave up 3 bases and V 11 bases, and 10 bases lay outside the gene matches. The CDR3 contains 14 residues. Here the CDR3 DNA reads TGTGCCTCACTTTCAGGGACAGGGGACTACGAGCAGTACTTC. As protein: CASLSGTGDYEQYF. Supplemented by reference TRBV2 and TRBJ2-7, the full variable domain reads EPEVTQTPSHQVTQMGQEVILRCVPISNHLYFYWYRQILGQKVEFLVSFYNNEISEKSEIFDDQFSVERPDGSNFTLKIRSTKLEDSAMYFCASLSGTGDYEQYFGPGTRLTVT.

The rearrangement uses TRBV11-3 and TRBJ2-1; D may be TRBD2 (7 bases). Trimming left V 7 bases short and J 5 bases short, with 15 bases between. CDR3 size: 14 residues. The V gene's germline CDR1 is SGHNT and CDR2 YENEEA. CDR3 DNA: TGTGCCAGCAAAGGAAGGGGGGGGGACAATGAGCAGTTCTTC. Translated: CASKGRGGDNEQFF.

This CDR3 is CASSRVVGITDTQYF. In DNA form, the CDR3 reads TGTGCCAGCTCAAGGGTCGTCGGGATCACAGATACGCAGTATTTT. V usage is TRBV27 and J usage is TRBJ2-3, with D perhaps matching TRBD2 (5 bases). This CDR3 spans 15 amino acids. Germline V lookup: CDR1 MNHEY, CDR2 SMNVEV (reference sequence). With 8 bases removed from V and 2 bases from J, the gap between germline ends came to 17 bases.